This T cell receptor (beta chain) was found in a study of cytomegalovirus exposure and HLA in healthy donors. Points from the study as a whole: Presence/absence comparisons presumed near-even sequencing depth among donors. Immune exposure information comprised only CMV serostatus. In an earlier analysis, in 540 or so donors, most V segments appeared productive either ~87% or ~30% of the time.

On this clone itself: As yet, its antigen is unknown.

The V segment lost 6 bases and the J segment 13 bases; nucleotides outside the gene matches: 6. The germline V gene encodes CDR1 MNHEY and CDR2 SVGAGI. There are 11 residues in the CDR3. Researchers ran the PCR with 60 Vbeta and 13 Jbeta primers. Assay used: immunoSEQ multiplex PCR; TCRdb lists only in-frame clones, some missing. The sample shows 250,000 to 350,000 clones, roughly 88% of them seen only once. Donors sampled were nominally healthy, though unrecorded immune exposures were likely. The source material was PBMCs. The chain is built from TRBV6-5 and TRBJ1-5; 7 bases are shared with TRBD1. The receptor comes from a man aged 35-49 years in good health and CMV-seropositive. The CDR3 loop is CASRNQGQQHF. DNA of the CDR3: TGTGCCAGCAGAAACCAGGGACAGCAGCATTTT.